The T cell receptor beta chain under discussion was sequenced for a study of blood T cell repertoires in COVID-19. In the source study's methods: From reference gene primer amplification, estimates of nucleated cell counts were derived. TCRdb keeps only in-frame clones here, not all; method: immunoSEQ multiplex PCR. The V and J calls and clone size were taken over from that table, and D and trimming were inferred from the DNA. There are some 66,000 clones in the sample; over 80% occur only once, and 8.3% lies in the top ten. Comment on this clone: The DNA is omitted, as the CDR3 cannot be located on it reliably, and the CDR3 follows TCRdb's listing.

Germline V gene sequence: CDR1 SGHTA, CDR2 FQGTGA. Ends included, the CDR3 has 16 residues. The chain recombines TRBV7-3 with TRBJ1-4. This clonotype was sampled from a human donor with active COVID-19. The donor label of this sample is uncertain. Source material: peripheral blood. CDR3 amino acids: CASSLSPKGLMKNCFF.